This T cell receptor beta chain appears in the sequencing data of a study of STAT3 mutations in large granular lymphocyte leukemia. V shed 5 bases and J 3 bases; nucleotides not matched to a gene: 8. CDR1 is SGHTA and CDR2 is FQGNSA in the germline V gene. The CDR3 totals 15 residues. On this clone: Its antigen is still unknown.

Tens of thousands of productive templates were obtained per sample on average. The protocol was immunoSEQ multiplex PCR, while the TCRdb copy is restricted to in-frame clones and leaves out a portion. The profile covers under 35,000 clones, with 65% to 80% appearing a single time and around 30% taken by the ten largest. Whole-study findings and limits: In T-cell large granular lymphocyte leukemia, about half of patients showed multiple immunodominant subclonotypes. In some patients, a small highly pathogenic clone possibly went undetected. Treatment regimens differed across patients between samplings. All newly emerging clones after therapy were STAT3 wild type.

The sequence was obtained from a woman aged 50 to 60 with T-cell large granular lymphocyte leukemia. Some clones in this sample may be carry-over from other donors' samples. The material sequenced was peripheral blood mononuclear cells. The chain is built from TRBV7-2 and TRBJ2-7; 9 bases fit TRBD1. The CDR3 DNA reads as TGTGCCAGCAGCCGCCGCCGGGACAGGGTCTACGAGCAGTACTTC. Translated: CASSRRRDRVYEQYF. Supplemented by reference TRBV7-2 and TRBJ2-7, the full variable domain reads GAGVSQSPSNKVTEKGKDVELRCDPISGHTALYWYRQSLGQGLEFLIYFQGNSAPDKSGLPSDRFSAERTGGSVSTLTIQRTQQEDSAVYLCASSRRRDRVYEQYFGPGTRLTVT.